These 18 T cell receptor beta chains were sequenced from one sample in a study of blood T cells in healthy people across ages. With a J-beta primer mix and a sample-barcoded 5' primer, a second PCR ran 7 to 11 cycles. TCRdb passed the 5' RACE reads through MiXCR, listing each CDR3 protein once. The data contain hundreds of thousands of distinct CDR3 sequences, about 42% of them singletons. Sample: blood. The origin of the receptors is a man aged 60-69 years in good health.

A single count supports this clonotype. The rearrangement links TRBV13 to TRBJ2-1, with D maybe TRBD2 (6 bases). Germline assignment: CDR1 PRHDT and CDR2 FYEKMQ (reference sequence). This CDR3 contains 16 residues. V lost 5 bases to trimming and J lost 2 bases, with 16 bases between them. The CDR3 region has the DNA TGTGCCAGCAGCGACGAAGGAGGGGTTGCCTACAATGAGCAGTTCTTC. Translation: CASSDEGGVAYNEQFF.

The gene calls are TRBV27 and TRBJ2-4; D uncertain. This CDR3 region has 15 residues. Germline-derived CDR1 and CDR2 are MNHEY and SMNVEV (reference sequence). The V and J ends lost 5 bases and 1 base respectively, with 12 bases between them. CDR3 sequence: CASSPTAWAKNIQYF. The DNA of the CDR3 is TGTGCCAGCAGTCCTACCGCTTGGGCCAAAAACATTCAGTACTTC.

This rearrangement joins TRBV24-1 to TRBJ2-7; TRBD1 is a possible D gene (6 bases). V was cut by 3 bases and J by 4 bases, with 30 bases left in between. The CDR3 is 20 amino acids. The germline V gene has CDR1 KGHDR and CDR2 SFDVKD. The CDR3 loop is CATSDLSGVDRRADRYEQYF. The DNA for the CDR3 is TGTGCCACCAGTGATCTCTCAGGGGTGGACCGGCGCGCCGATCGGTACGAGCAGTACTTC.

The rearrangement links TRBV20-1 to TRBJ1-1; TRBD1 is a possible D gene (5 bases). V lost 7 bases and J lost 0, with 12 bases in between. The CDR3 is made up of 13 amino acids. CDR1 DFQATT and CDR2 SNEGSKA come from the germline V gene (reference sequence). The CDR3 bases are TGCAGTGGGGCAGACAGCATGAACACTGAAGCTTTCTTT. Its protein is CSGADSMNTEAFF.

CDR3: CASSHLAGSSYEQYF. The CDR3 DNA reads as TGCGCCAGCAGCCATCTAGCGGGGAGCTCCTACGAGCAGTACTTC. The chain employs TRBV4-1 and TRBJ2-7; the match to TRBD2 covers 9 bases. CDR1 is MGHRA and CDR2 is YSYEKL in the germline V gene. The junction had 3 bases not matched to a gene; V was cut back by 3 bases and J by 0 bases. The CDR3 extends over 15 amino acids.

This clonotype was detected only a few times. The chain has TRBV25-1 and TRBJ2-1, with D tentatively TRBD2 (6 bases). This CDR3 region has 13 residues. Per the germline V gene, CDR1 is MGHDK and CDR2 is SYGVNS. The germline V and J ends were trimmed by 5 bases and 4 bases, with 9 bases remaining between them. The CDR3 DNA follows: TGTGCCAGCAGTCGGAGGGAATACAATGAGCAGTTCTTC. It is translated as CASSRREYNEQFF.

The chain combines TRBV6-2 or TRBV6-3 with TRBJ2-7; D remains ambiguous. The germline V and J ends were trimmed by 5 bases and 5 bases, with 7 bases remaining between them. Per the germline V gene, CDR1 is MNHEY and CDR2 is SVGEGT. This CDR3 has 11 amino acids. The CDR3 loop reads CASSRFDEQYF. CDR3 in DNA: TGTGCCAGCAGTCGGTTTGACGAGCAGTACTTC.

This clonotype turned up a few times. The CDR3, as DNA: TGTGCCAGCAGTCCCGGACAGGGGAAGTACGAGCAGTACTTC. Amino acids: CASSPGQGKYEQYF. The chain is built from TRBV28 and TRBJ2-7; 9 positions match TRBD1. Germline CDR1 MDHEN, CDR2 SYDVKM. This CDR3 comprises 14 residues. Trimming removed 5 bases from V and 4 bases from J; junction bases left unmatched: 6.

On this clonotype: This may be a read error, as it is one base from a much larger clone. The chain couples TRBV7-2 to TRBJ2-1, with D possibly being TRBD1 (7 bases). This CDR3 is 15 amino acids long. CDR1 is SGHTA, CDR2 FQGNSA, per germline. The DNA for the CDR3 is TGTGCCAGCAGCGCCTCAGGGGGGAATTACAATGGGCAGTTCTTC. It encodes CASSASGGNYNGQFF.

This chain uses TRBV13 with TRBJ2-4, with D perhaps TRBD2 (5 bases). The CDR3 is 13 amino acids. Germline CDR1 reads PRHDT; CDR2 reads FYEKMQ (reference sequence). V dropped 5 bases and J dropped 13 bases, with 18 bases sitting between them. The CDR3 coding sequence is TGTGCCAGCAGCCTTGGACTCCGGTGGGAGCAGTACTTC. It translates to CASSLGLRWEQYF.

Concerning this clonotype itself: This clone may be a read error of a much larger clone one base away. The chain carries TRBV24-1 and TRBJ2-1, with D possibly being TRBD2 (5 bases). Per the germline V gene, CDR1 is KGHDR and CDR2 is SFDVKD. CDR3 length: 14 residues. The CDR3 here is CATSDPGNNNKQFF. In DNA form, the CDR3 reads TGTGCCACCAGTGATCCCGGGAATAACAATAAGCAGTTCTTC.

Concerning this clonotype: Since a much larger clone is just one base distant, this may be a read error. The chain couples TRBV7-8 to TRBJ2-3; maybe TRBD2 (6 bases). This CDR3 has 15 amino acids. Germline V lookup: CDR1 SGHVS, CDR2 FQNEAQ. V lost 1 base and J 4 bases, leaving 12 bases between the germline ends. The CDR3 coding sequence is TGTGCCAGCAGCTTAGGAGGGAGGCGGGCAGATACGCAGTATTTT. Translating gives CASSLGGRRADTQYF.

This clonotype was recorded at least ten times. The chain joins TRBV12-3 or TRBV12-4 to TRBJ2-3; D ambiguous. This CDR3 is 11 amino acids long. The germline V and J ends were trimmed by 6 bases and 6 bases, with 7 bases remaining between them. CDR3 coding DNA: TGTGCCAGCAGCTTGGTGGATACGCAGTATTTT. Translated: CASSLVDTQYF.

The CDR3 spells CASSPQGGNNEQFF. The DNA of the CDR3 is TGCGCCAGCAGCCCCCAGGGGGGAAACAATGAGCAGTTCTTC. The chain uses TRBV5-1 and TRBJ2-1; TRBD1 is a possible D gene (7 bases). The CDR3 totals 14 residues. Looked up from germline, CDR1 is SGHRS and CDR2 is YFSETQ. The germline V and J ends were trimmed by 4 bases and 5 bases, with 13 bases remaining between them.

This clonotype was seen a few times. V and J are TRBV2 and TRBJ2-1, with 9 bases aligning to TRBD1. Trimming took 5 bases from V and 5 from J; bases not matched to a gene: 10. Per germline, CDR1 SNHLY and CDR2 FYNNEI. The CDR3 spans 16 residues. The CDR3 region is CASSLPGQGTHNEQFF. The CDR3 DNA is TGTGCCAGCAGTCTGCCTGGACAGGGGACCCACAATGAGCAGTTCTTC.

The chain combines TRBV7-9 with TRBJ1-1; maybe TRBD1 (6 bases). This CDR3 is built from 16 residues. Germline-derived CDR1 and CDR2 are SEHNR and FQNEAQ (reference sequence). The V end was cut by 5 bases, the J end by 3 bases, with 19 bases between. The CDR3 sequence is CASSNPTTGVDTEAFF. CDR3 DNA sequence: TGTGCCAGCAGCAACCCGACGACAGGCGTTGACACTGAAGCTTTCTTT.

This CDR3 reads CASSLSTGDYEQYF. The CDR3 nucleotides read TGTGCCAGCAGCTTAAGTACAGGGGATTACGAGCAGTACTTC. This chain connects TRBV7-2 to TRBJ2-7; 7 nucleotides align to TRBD1. V lost 2 bases, J lost 4 bases, and 5 bases stayed unmatched. The length of the CDR3 is 14 residues. CDR1 and CDR2 (germline): SGHTA, FQGNSA.

The chain has TRBV6-1 and TRBJ1-4, with 9 bases identical to TRBD1. The junction had 6 bases not matched to a gene; V was cut back by 2 bases and J by 5 bases. The CDR3 extends over 16 amino acids. Germline CDR1 and CDR2: MNHNS and SASEGT. Here the CDR3 DNA reads TGTGCCAGCAGTGAACCAAGACAGGGGGAAAATGAAAAACTGTTTTTT. Its translation: CASSEPRQGENEKLFF.